The clone carrying this T cell receptor (beta chain) was detected many times. Its matching antigen is unknown. Per-sample PBMC isolation yielded at least 6.5 million cells. Germline V gene sequence: CDR1 MGHRA, CDR2 YSYEKL. V was cut by 2 bases and J by 0 bases, with 11 bases left in between. CDR3 length: 16 amino acids. These data are taken from a study of blood T cells in healthy people across ages. A second roughly 6 to 11 cycle PCR used barcoded and J-beta primers. MiXCR, applied by TCRdb to the 5' RACE reads, yields one record per CDR3 protein. This sample carries some 1.5 million distinct CDR3 sequences, over 25% of them seen once, and the ten largest clones take around 7.7%. Whole-study results and caveats: Reliance upon unsorted PBMCs precluded definitive naive versus antigen-experienced comparison.

The receptor comes from a young woman in good health. The sequenced sample consisted of blood. The chain has TRBV4-1 and TRBJ2-1, with D possibly matching TRBD1 (5 bases). The CDR3 nucleotides read TGCGCCAGCAGCCAAAGGGGCAGCCGCTCCTACAATGAGCAGTTCTTC. This encodes CASSQRGSRSYNEQFF.